This T cell receptor (beta chain) emerged from a study of blood T cell repertoires in COVID-19. The repertoire was sequenced with immunoSEQ multiplex PCR; TCRdb's copy has only in-frame clones and lacks some. The sample includes over 130,000 clones, over 70% of them seen just once. Losses at the gene ends were 3 bases for V and 0 bases for J; bases not matched to a gene: 6. The CDR3 totals 17 residues. CDR1 and CDR2 from the germline V gene are SGHAT and FQNNGV. Specimen: peripheral blood. This clonotype was sampled from a man in his 60s with active or convalescent COVID-19. V usage is TRBV11-2 and J usage is TRBJ2-1; 9 nucleotides agree with TRBD2. CDR3: CASSFKTSGASYNEQFF. DNA of the CDR3: TGTGCCAGCAGCTTCAAGACTAGCGGAGCCTCCTACAATGAGCAGTTCTTC.